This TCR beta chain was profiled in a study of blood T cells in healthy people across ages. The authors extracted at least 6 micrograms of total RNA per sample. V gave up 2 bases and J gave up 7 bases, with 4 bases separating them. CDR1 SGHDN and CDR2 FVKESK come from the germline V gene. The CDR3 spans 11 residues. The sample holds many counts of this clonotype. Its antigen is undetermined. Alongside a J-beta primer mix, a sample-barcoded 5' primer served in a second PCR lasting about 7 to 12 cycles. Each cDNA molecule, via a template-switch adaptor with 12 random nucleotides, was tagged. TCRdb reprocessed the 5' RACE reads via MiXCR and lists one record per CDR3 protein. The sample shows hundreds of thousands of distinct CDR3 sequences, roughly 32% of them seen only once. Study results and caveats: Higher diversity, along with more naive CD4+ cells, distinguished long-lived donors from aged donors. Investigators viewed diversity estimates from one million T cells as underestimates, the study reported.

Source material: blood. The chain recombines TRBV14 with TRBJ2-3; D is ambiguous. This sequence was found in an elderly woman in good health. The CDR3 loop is CASSQQHTQYF. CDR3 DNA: TGTGCCAGCAGCCAACAGCATACGCAGTATTTT.